The rows below give T cell receptor beta chains drawn from one sample of a study of T cells in tuberculosis. Sequenced by immunoSEQ multiplex PCR; TCRdb stores in-frame clones only, minus some. This table holds tens of thousands of clones, around 97% found once. Sequenced material: PBMCs. All receptors come from a donor between 10 and 35 years old with latent tuberculosis or without tuberculosis infection. Both conserved end residues are part of each CDR3. The D gene is left open where the match is weak. Expanded clones get a size class; other rows say once, few or many, or leave the size out.

v_call,d_call,clone_size,j_call,cdr3_aa,cdr3_nt
TRBV6-1,-,-,TRBJ2-7,CASSTGYEQYF,TGTGCCAGCAGTACCGGCTACGAGCAGTACTTC
TRBV6-6,-,-,TRBJ1-2,CASSYSQTTTYGYTF,TGTGCCAGCAGTTACTCTCAGACAACAACCTATGGCTACACCTTC
TRBV10-3,-,-,TRBJ1-5,CAISEQGSSQPQHF,TGTGCCATCAGTGAACAGGGTAGCTCACAGCCCCAGCATTTT
TRBV30,TRBD1,-,TRBJ2-7,CAWGDSYEQYF,TGTGCCTGGGGGGACAGCTACGAGCAGTACTTC
TRBV7-2,TRBD1,-,TRBJ2-4,CASSYRGAKNIQYF,TGTGCCAGCAGCTACAGGGGCGCCAAAAACATTCAGTACTTC
TRBV10-3,-,-,TRBJ1-5,CAISETIYSNQPQHF,TGTGCCATCAGTGAGACAATTTATAGCAATCAGCCCCAGCATTTT
TRBV15,-,-,TRBJ1-1,CATSRDLGPGIKAFF,TGTGCCACCAGCAGAGATCTCGGGCCGGGAATTAAAGCTTTCTTT
TRBV19,TRBD2,-,TRBJ2-3,CASSIREGTYTDTQYF,TGTGCCAGTAGTATAAGGGAGGGGACCTACACAGATACGCAGTATTTT
TRBV27,TRBD1,-,TRBJ1-2,CASSFNRGIYTF,TGTGCCAGCAGTTTCAACAGGGGAATCTACACCTTC
TRBV6-6,TRBD1,-,TRBJ2-2,CASTNSDRGLSGELFF,TGTGCCAGCACCAACTCGGACAGGGGGCTTAGCGGGGAGCTGTTTTTT
TRBV13,TRBD1,-,TRBJ1-2,CASSQGQGYLYGYTF,TGTGCCAGCAGCCAAGGACAGGGCTACCTCTATGGCTACACCTTC
TRBV19,-,once,TRBJ2-7,CASTPGGLPYEQYF,TGTGCCAGTACCCCCGGCGGTCTTCCCTACGAGCAGTACTTC
TRBV4-1,-,-,TRBJ2-7,CASSQAGTPTYEQYF,TGCGCCAGCAGCCAAGCCGGGACACCAACCTACGAGCAGTACTTC
TRBV27,-,-,TRBJ1-1,CASHLAPSGDSEAFF,TGTGCCAGCCACCTAGCCCCCTCCGGAGACTCTGAAGCTTTCTTT
TRBV5-1,-,once,TRBJ1-5,CASSLTGYSNQPQHF,TGCGCCAGCTCCCTGACAGGATATAGCAATCAGCCCCAGCATTTT